The sequence of this TCR beta chain was determined in a study of blood T cells in healthy people across ages. V gave up 1 base and J gave up 1 base, with 10 bases separating them. This CDR3 spans 16 amino acids. From germline, CDR1 is MGHRA and CDR2 YSYEKL. For the second PCR, which ran for about 7 to 11 cycles, a sample-barcoded 5' primer and a J-beta primer mix were used. MiXCR, run by TCRdb on the 5' RACE reads, gives a single entry per CDR3 protein. The data show around 1,500,000 distinct CDR3 sequences, 35% to 45% seen once. This chain connects TRBV4-1 to TRBJ2-2; TRBD1 or TRBD2 may be the D gene (5 bases each). The sequence came from a woman under 30 in good health. Sequenced: blood. The CDR3 nucleotides are TGCGCCAGCAGCCAAGCTCCAGGGAGGAACACCGGGGAGCTGTTTTTT. Encoded protein: CASSQAPGRNTGELFF.